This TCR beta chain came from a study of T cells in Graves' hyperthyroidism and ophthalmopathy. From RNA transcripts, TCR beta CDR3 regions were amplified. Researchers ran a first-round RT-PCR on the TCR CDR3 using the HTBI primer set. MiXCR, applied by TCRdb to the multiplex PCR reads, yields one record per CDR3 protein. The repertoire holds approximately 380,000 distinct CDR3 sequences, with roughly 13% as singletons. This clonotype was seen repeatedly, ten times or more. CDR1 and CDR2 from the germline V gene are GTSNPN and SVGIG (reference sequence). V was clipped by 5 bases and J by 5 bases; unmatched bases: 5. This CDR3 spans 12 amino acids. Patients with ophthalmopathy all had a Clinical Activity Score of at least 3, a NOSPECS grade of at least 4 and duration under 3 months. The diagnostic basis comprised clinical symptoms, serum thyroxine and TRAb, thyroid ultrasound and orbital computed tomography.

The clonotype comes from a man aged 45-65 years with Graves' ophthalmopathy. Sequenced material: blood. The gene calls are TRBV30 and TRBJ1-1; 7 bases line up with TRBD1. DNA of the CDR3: TGTGCCTGGGATCAGGGGGGAACTGAAGCTTTCTTT. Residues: CAWDQGGTEAFF.